A single sample gave rise to the 18 T cell receptor beta chains below, sequenced in a study of a mutant IDH1 vaccine in newly diagnosed glioma. As for time point: week 35, safety follow-up. A 20-mer mutant IDH1 peptide at 300 ug was injected subcutaneously with topical imiquimod. Antigen specificity for these receptors is unknown. Assay used: immunoSEQ multiplex PCR; TCRdb lists only in-frame clones, some missing. The table shows around 52,000 clones, with about 79% occurring only once. The sample was PBMCs, taken from a glioma patient whose treatment included an IDH1 peptide vaccine. The origin of the receptors is a man aged 35-49 years with glioma.

The CDR3: CASSLEGGYYGYTF. Here the CDR3 DNA reads TGTGCCAGCAGCTTAGAGGGCGGCTACTATGGCTACACCTTC. The V gene is TRBV13, the J gene TRBJ1-2; the D is unclear. The CDR3 loop spans 14 amino acids. The germline V and J ends were trimmed by 1 base and 3 bases, with 9 bases remaining between them. Germline lookup yields CDR1 PRHDT and CDR2 FYEKMQ (reference sequence).

This CDR3 reads CASSLVGLAGVGTGELFF. CDR3 DNA sequence: TGCGCCAGCAGCTTGGTTGGACTAGCGGGAGTTGGGACCGGGGAGCTGTTTTTT. This rearrangement joins TRBV5-1 to TRBJ2-2; 13 bases fit TRBD2. The CDR3 totals 18 residues. In germline, CDR1 is SGHRS, CDR2 YFSETQ. The V and J ends lost 0 bases and 5 bases, in that order; junction bases with no gene match: 7. Looking up the rest from reference TRBV5-1 and TRBJ2-2 gives the full variable domain: KAGVTQTPRYLIKTRGQQVTLSCSPISGHRSVSWYQQTPGQGLQFLFEYFSETQRNKGNFPGRFSGRQFSNSRSEMNVSTLELGDSALYLCASSLVGLAGVGTGELFFGEGSRLTVL.

This chain joins TRBV10-1 and TRBJ2-3, with unresolved D. Between the trimmed V and J ends, which lost 0 bases and 5 bases, there was a span of 9 bases. The germline V gene has CDR1 WNHNN and CDR2 SYGVQD (reference sequence). The CDR3 is made up of 14 amino acids. The CDR3 DNA is TGCGCCAGCAGTGAGTCGCAGGTGCGAGATACGCAGTATTTT. Encoded protein: CASSESQVRDTQYF.

The CDR3 sequence: CASSPTGANYGYTF. DNA for the CDR3: TGTGCCAGCTCACCAACGGGGGCCAACTATGGCTACACCTTC. This rearrangement joins TRBV18 to TRBJ1-2; possibly TRBD1 for D (6 bases). CDR3 length equals 14 residues. CDR1 is KGHSH, CDR2 LQKENI, per germline. V shed 2 bases and J shed 2 bases, with 9 bases lying between them.

The chain uses TRBV19 and TRBJ1-1; D remains ambiguous. Germline V gene sequence: CDR1 LNHDA, CDR2 SQIVND (reference sequence). This CDR3 contains 13 residues. Trimming shortened V by 11 bases and J by 0 bases, and 13 bases separated the two germline ends. The CDR3 DNA sequence: TGTGCCTCGGCGCGTCTTGTGAACACTGAAGCTTTCTTT. It codes for CASARLVNTEAFF.

This sequence joins TRBV25-1 and TRBJ1-1, with D tentatively TRBD1 (5 bases). This CDR3 has 14 residues. In germline, CDR1 is MGHDK, CDR2 SYGVNS. Trimming pared 1 base from V and 6 bases from J, leaving 12 bases between. CDR3 sequence: CASSEFFRDAEAFF. In DNA, the CDR3 is TGTGCCAGCAGTGAATTTTTCAGGGACGCTGAAGCTTTCTTT.

The rearrangement uses TRBV6-1 and TRBJ1-2, with a tentative D call TRBD1 (5 bases). This CDR3 has 14 amino acids. Germline V lookup: CDR1 MNHNS, CDR2 SASEGT. Trimming pared 4 bases from V and 4 bases from J, leaving 13 bases between. CDR3 sequence: CASSVLTGTYGYTF. CDR3 DNA sequence: TGTGCCAGCAGTGTTCTTACGGGGACCTATGGCTACACCTTC.

The chain recombines TRBV30 with TRBJ1-1; 7 positions agree with TRBD1. The CDR3 is 13 amino acids. Trimming removed 3 bases from V and 4 bases from J; junction bases left unmatched: 5. CDR1 is GTSNPN, CDR2 SVGIG, per germline (reference sequence). CDR3 nucleotides: TGTGCCTGGAGCCATCAGGGGGGCACTGAAGCTTTCTTT. Translation gives CAWSHQGGTEAFF.

The V call is TRBV19, the J call TRBJ1-1; D is ambiguous. Germline V gene lookup returns CDR1 LNHDA and CDR2 SQIVND (reference sequence). V was trimmed by 5 bases and J by 1 base, leaving 14 bases between them. The CDR3 consists of 15 residues. As DNA, the CDR3 is TGTGCCAGTAGTCCTCTTTTAGGGAAGAACACTGAAGCTTTCTTT. This sequence encodes CASSPLLGKNTEAFF.

The V gene is TRBV6-4, the J gene TRBJ2-3, with D possibly matching TRBD1 (6 bases). Germline V gene data show CDR1 as MRHNA and CDR2 as SNTAGT. The V and J ends lost 3 bases and 0 bases respectively, with 13 bases between them. The CDR3 runs 16 residues. CDR3 bases: TGTGCCAGCAGTGAACAGGGTCCTCAGAGCACAGATACGCAGTATTTT. Protein product: CASSEQGPQSTDTQYF.

The chain links TRBV19 to TRBJ1-1; weak D call: TRBD1 (5 bases). This CDR3 is 13 amino acids long. Germline CDR1 LNHDA, CDR2 SQIVND (reference sequence). Trimming took 3 bases from V and 1 from J, leaving 6 bases between them. This CDR3 is CASSMTANTEAFF. The DNA of the CDR3 is TGTGCCAGTAGTATGACAGCGAACACTGAAGCTTTCTTT.

In DNA form, the CDR3 reads TGTGCCAGCAGCTCAGGCCAGGGACTAGCGGGATTTGACAAAAACATTCAGTACTTC. Translation gives CASSSGQGLAGFDKNIQYF. The J gene is TRBJ2-4, the V gene TRBV11-3; 13 nucleotides align to TRBD2. CDR1 and CDR2 from the germline V gene are SGHNT and YENEEA. The CDR3 is 19 residues long. V dropped 4 bases and J dropped 3; count of bases not matched to a gene: 12.

By its share, this clone is medium-sized. The gene calls are TRBV27 and TRBJ2-7; TRBD1 agrees at 10 bases. There are 12 residues in the CDR3. Looked up from germline, CDR1 is MNHEY and CDR2 is SMNVEV (reference sequence). Germline trimming cut 6 bases from V and 4 bases from J; bases unmatched to any gene: 0. CDR3 bases: TGTGCCAGCAGGGGACAGGGGTACGAGCAGTACTTC. Translating it yields CASRGQGYEQYF.

The gene calls are TRBV19 and TRBJ2-5; 7 bases are a match to TRBD2. Germline V lookup: CDR1 LNHDA, CDR2 SQIVND (reference sequence). This CDR3 region has 15 residues. V was clipped by 3 bases and J by 5 bases; unmatched bases: 9. CDR3 in amino acids: CASSIGLWREETQYF. In DNA form, the CDR3 reads TGTGCCAGTAGTATCGGACTATGGCGGGAGGAGACCCAGTACTTC.

The V call is TRBV25-1, the J call TRBJ2-7; 9 bases align to TRBD1. The CDR3 extends over 15 amino acids. The ends lost 3 bases at V and 4 bases at J; junction bases unmatched: 7. Germline CDR1 and CDR2: MGHDK and SYGVNS. This CDR3 reads CASSDSRTGDYEQYV. Here the CDR3 DNA reads TGTGCCAGCAGTGACAGCAGGACAGGGGATTACGAGCAGTACGTC.

This clone was observed a few times. This rearrangement joins TRBV29-1 to TRBJ1-5; no reliable D call. V lost 3 bases to trimming and J lost 4 bases, with 10 bases between them. The CDR3 sequence is 13 residues long. The germline V gene has CDR1 SQVTM and CDR2 ANQGSEA. This CDR3 reads CSVDAGLNQPQHF. In DNA form, the CDR3 reads TGCAGCGTTGACGCTGGGCTAAATCAGCCCCAGCATTTT.

This chain uses TRBV5-1 with TRBJ2-2, with D hard to call. In germline, CDR1 is SGHRS, CDR2 YFSETQ. Trimming shortened V by 0 bases and J by 4 bases, and 10 bases separated the two germline ends. The CDR3 consists of 15 residues. The CDR3 here is CASSLVWGSTGELFF. The CDR3, as DNA: TGCGCCAGCAGCTTGGTTTGGGGTAGCACCGGGGAGCTGTTTTTT.

The chain joins TRBV7-9 to TRBJ2-3; a possible D gene is TRBD2 (5 bases). V lost 5 bases and J lost 10, with 16 bases in between. Germline V lookup: CDR1 SEHNR, CDR2 FQNEAQ (reference sequence). This CDR3 has 13 amino acids. For the CDR3, the DNA is TGTGCCAGCAGCGGGAGTGGTGGAGGTTCGCAGTATTTT. This sequence encodes CASSGSGGGSQYF.